A selection of T cell receptor beta chains follows, all from one sample in a study of blood T cell repertoires in COVID-19. Assay: immunoSEQ multiplex PCR; the TCRdb copy retains only in-frame clones and omits some. The data hold 200,000 to 300,000 clones, with around 80% observed a single time. The sequencing sample was made of peripheral blood. These receptors were collected from a man in his fifties or sixties with acute or convalescent COVID-19. Each CDR3 is given with its conserved first and last residue. Each record gives: J gene, D gene, clone size, V gene, CDR3 DNA, CDR3 protein. The D gene is left open where the match is weak. Only some rows state a clone size, as once, few, many or a class for expanded clones.

>TRBJ2-7|.|.|TRBV6-6
TGTGCCACTCTTCAGGGGCGAACCTACGAGCAGTACTTC
CATLQGRTYEQYF
>TRBJ1-1|.|.|TRBV2
TGTGCCAGCAGCTTCGACAAGAACACTGAAGCTTTCTTT
CASSFDKNTEAFF
>TRBJ1-2|TRBD1|.|TRBV2
TGTGCCAGCCAGGAGGGGTGGACAGGTTTTTTTTACACCTTC
CASQEGWTGFFYTF
>TRBJ2-2|TRBD1|once|TRBV6-6
TGTGCCAGCAGTCGAGACAGGGCCCCGAACACCGGGGAGCTGTTTTTT
CASSRDRAPNTGELFF
>TRBJ2-7|TRBD1|few|TRBV6-5
TGTGCCAGCAGTTACGGGACAGGGGACCACGAGCAGTACTTC
CASSYGTGDHEQYF
>TRBJ1-6|.|few|TRBV5-4
TGTGCCAGCAGCTTGTGGGGAGTGGAGGGTTCACCCCTCCACTTT
CASSLWGVEGSPLHF
>TRBJ2-7|.|.|TRBV6-5
TGTGCCAGCATGGAGGGGTTGAACTTCTACGAGCAGTACTTC
CASMEGLNFYEQYF
>TRBJ2-7|TRBD2|.|TRBV5-1
TGCGCCAGCAGCTTGGGTCTGGCGGGGGGCTTTGATTCGCGGCAGTACTTC
CASSLGLAGGFDSRQYF
>TRBJ2-5|TRBD1|.|TRBV14
TGTGCCAGCAGCCCCTGGACAGGGACGGTAGAGACCCAGTACTTC
CASSPWTGTVETQYF
>TRBJ1-3|.|.|TRBV7-2
TGTGCCAGCAGCTTAGGCGAGGGCTGGGGTGGAAACACCATATATTTT
CASSLGEGWGGNTIYF
>TRBJ1-6|.|.|TRBV7-2
TGTGCCAGCAGCTTGGGGGCAGATTCACCCCTCCACTTT
CASSLGADSPLHF
>TRBJ1-2|.|.|TRBV30
TGTGCCTGTGGACAGAACTATGGCTACACCTTC
CACGQNYGYTF
>TRBJ2-1|.|.|TRBV14
TGTGCCAGCAGCCAGTCGTATTCCTACAATGAGCAGTTCTTC
CASSQSYSYNEQFF
>TRBJ2-1|TRBD1|once|TRBV9
TGTGCCAGCAGCGAGACAGGGGGCACCTACAATGAGCAGTTCTTC
CASSETGGTYNEQFF
>TRBJ2-1|.|.|TRBV11-3
TGTGCCAGCAGCCAACAGCCCCCCCGGCAGCCGGCCTACAATGAGCAGTTCTTC
CASSQQPPRQPAYNEQFF